This is a list of T cell receptor beta chains from one sample in a study of cytomegalovirus exposure and HLA in healthy donors. Profiled with immunoSEQ multiplex PCR; TCRdb holds only in-frame clones, not every one. Here the sample spans over 110,000 clones, approximately 80% being singletons. Sequencing input: PBMCs. These receptors were obtained from a middle-aged man in good health and CMV-seronegative. Both conserved end residues are part of each CDR3. D genes are given only for firm matches. Expanded clones get a size class; other rows say once, few or many, or leave the size out.

V gene: TRBV28
J gene: TRBJ2-5
D gene: TRBD1
clone size: -
CDR3 protein: CASSAGGTETQYF
CDR3 DNA: TGTGCCAGCAGTGCAGGGGGCACGGAGACCCAGTACTTC

V gene: TRBV6-5
J gene: TRBJ2-2
D gene: -
clone size: -
CDR3 protein: CASSYLGGTGELFF
CDR3 DNA: TGTGCCAGCAGTTACCTAGGAGGCACCGGGGAGCTGTTTTTT

V gene: TRBV5-1
J gene: TRBJ1-2
D gene: TRBD1
clone size: -
CDR3 protein: CASSLGTGTPQLWGYTF
CDR3 DNA: TGCGCCAGCAGCTTGGGGACAGGGACGCCCCAACTATGGGGCTACACCTTC

V gene: TRBV7-3
J gene: TRBJ2-3
D gene: TRBD2
clone size: -
CDR3 protein: CASSLTSGARTDTQYF
CDR3 DNA: TGTGCCAGCAGCTTAACTAGCGGGGCCCGCACAGATACGCAGTATTTT

V gene: TRBV14
J gene: TRBJ2-7
D gene: TRBD1
clone size: -
CDR3 protein: CASSPQGAHPEQYF
CDR3 DNA: TGTGCCAGCAGTCCTCAGGGGGCGCATCCCGAGCAGTACTTC

V gene: TRBV5-1
J gene: TRBJ1-2
D gene: TRBD1
clone size: -
CDR3 protein: CASSLVGTGRDYGYTF
CDR3 DNA: TGCGCCAGCAGCTTGGTAGGGACAGGGAGGGACTATGGCTACACCTTC

V gene: TRBV28
J gene: TRBJ1-4
D gene: TRBD1
clone size: few
CDR3 protein: CASSFGPGQGSSNEKLFF
CDR3 DNA: TGTGCCAGCAGTTTTGGGCCGGGACAGGGTTCGTCTAATGAAAAACTGTTTTTT

V gene: TRBV5-4
J gene: TRBJ2-7
D gene: -
clone size: -
CDR3 protein: CASSPSTTLSSYEQYF
CDR3 DNA: TGTGCCAGCAGCCCATCGACTACACTCAGCTCCTACGAGCAGTACTTC

V gene: TRBV19
J gene: TRBJ1-2
D gene: TRBD1
clone size: -
CDR3 protein: CASSIDRGKIYGYTF
CDR3 DNA: TGTGCCAGTAGTATAGACAGGGGGAAAATCTATGGCTACACCTTC

V gene: TRBV7-3
J gene: TRBJ1-4
D gene: -
clone size: -
CDR3 protein: CASSLRRATNEKLFF
CDR3 DNA: TGTGCCAGCAGCTTAAGGAGGGCGACTAATGAAAAACTGTTTTTT

V gene: TRBV5-4
J gene: TRBJ1-1
D gene: -
clone size: -
CDR3 protein: CASSWGIRGTNTEAFF
CDR3 DNA: TGTGCCAGCAGCTGGGGTATAAGGGGAACGAACACTGAAGCTTTCTTT

V gene: TRBV10-1
J gene: TRBJ2-3
D gene: TRBD2
clone size: -
CDR3 protein: CASSEVAGGLGTQYF
CDR3 DNA: TGCGCCAGCAGTGAGGTAGCGGGGGGGCTAGGTACGCAGTATTTT

V gene: TRBV6-5
J gene: TRBJ1-1
D gene: -
clone size: -
CDR3 protein: CASTPRGANTEAFF
CDR3 DNA: TGTGCCAGCACCCCCCGGGGGGCGAACACTGAAGCTTTCTTT

V gene: TRBV9
J gene: TRBJ2-1
D gene: -
clone size: few
CDR3 protein: CASSVVVRGDEQFF
CDR3 DNA: TGTGCCAGCAGCGTAGTGGTCAGGGGCGATGAGCAGTTCTTC

V gene: TRBV18
J gene: TRBJ1-1
D gene: -
clone size: -
CDR3 protein: CASSPPRDTEAFF
CDR3 DNA: TGTGCCAGCTCGCCACCGAGGGACACTGAAGCTTTCTTT

V gene: TRBV28
J gene: TRBJ1-6
D gene: -
clone size: few
CDR3 protein: CASSFRGGDSPLHF
CDR3 DNA: TGTGCCAGCAGTTTTCGGGGTGGAGATTCACCCCTCCACTTT

V gene: TRBV5-1
J gene: TRBJ1-2
D gene: -
clone size: -
CDR3 protein: CASIQGPSSTSGYTF
CDR3 DNA: TGCGCCAGCATTCAGGGTCCTTCGAGTACGAGTGGCTACACCTTC

V gene: TRBV6-4
J gene: TRBJ1-2
D gene: -
clone size: -
CDR3 protein: CASRQDQAPTYGYTF
CDR3 DNA: TGTGCCAGCAGACAGGACCAAGCCCCGACCTATGGCTACACCTTC

V gene: TRBV2
J gene: TRBJ1-5
D gene: -
clone size: -
CDR3 protein: CASRLRQGGNQPQHF
CDR3 DNA: TGTGCCAGCCGCCTTCGGCAGGGCGGCAATCAGCCCCAGCATTTT

V gene: TRBV5-1
J gene: TRBJ2-1
D gene: TRBD1
clone size: once
CDR3 protein: CASSLAGTAYNEQFF
CDR3 DNA: TGCGCCAGCAGCTTGGCCGGGACAGCCTACAATGAGCAGTTCTTC

V gene: TRBV19
J gene: TRBJ1-6
D gene: -
clone size: -
CDR3 protein: CASSREGNSPLHF
CDR3 DNA: TGTGCCAGTAGTCGGGAGGGGAATTCACCCCTCCACTTT

V gene: TRBV5-1
J gene: TRBJ1-4
D gene: -
clone size: -
CDR3 protein: CASSLSRGEGKLFF
CDR3 DNA: TGCGCCAGCAGCTTGAGTCGCGGGGAGGGGAAACTGTTTTTT

V gene: TRBV28
J gene: TRBJ1-5
D gene: -
clone size: few
CDR3 protein: CASTSGGGFRSNQPQHF
CDR3 DNA: TGTGCCAGCACCTCGGGGGGAGGGTTCCGAAGCAATCAGCCCCAGCATTTT

V gene: TRBV5-1
J gene: TRBJ2-1
D gene: -
clone size: -
CDR3 protein: CASRAGNEQFF
CDR3 DNA: TGCGCCAGTCGCGCGGGGAATGAGCAGTTCTTC

V gene: TRBV9
J gene: TRBJ2-1
D gene: TRBD2
clone size: -
CDR3 protein: CASSVAVRGADNEQFF
CDR3 DNA: TGTGCCAGCAGCGTAGCGGTGCGGGGGGCAGACAATGAGCAGTTCTTC

V gene: TRBV7-8
J gene: TRBJ1-3
D gene: TRBD1
clone size: -
CDR3 protein: CASSLFAGGITNTIYF
CDR3 DNA: TGTGCCAGCAGCTTATTTGCAGGGGGTATTACGAACACCATATATTTT

V gene: TRBV5-4
J gene: TRBJ1-1
D gene: -
clone size: -
CDR3 protein: CASSFPGSTEAFF
CDR3 DNA: TGTGCCAGCAGCTTTCCGGGTAGCACTGAAGCTTTCTTT

V gene: TRBV21-1
J gene: TRBJ1-1
D gene: -
clone size: -
CDR3 protein: CASSKIGLTNTEAFF
CDR3 DNA: TGTGCCAGCAGCAAAATTGGGCTTACGAACACTGAAGCTTTCTTT

V gene: TRBV6-5
J gene: TRBJ1-2
D gene: TRBD1
clone size: -
CDR3 protein: CASSAGTGGYYGYTF
CDR3 DNA: TGTGCCAGCAGTGCCGGGACAGGGGGCTACTATGGCTACACCTTC

V gene: TRBV10-1
J gene: TRBJ2-1
D gene: -
clone size: -
CDR3 protein: CASSLGGGFGDEQFF
CDR3 DNA: TGCGCCAGCTCGCTCGGCGGGGGCTTTGGCGATGAGCAGTTCTTC

V gene: TRBV28
J gene: TRBJ1-2
D gene: TRBD1
clone size: -
CDR3 protein: CASSSGGTGGSYTF
CDR3 DNA: TGTGCCAGCAGTTCCGGAGGGACAGGGGGTAGCTACACCTTC

V gene: TRBV28
J gene: TRBJ1-3
D gene: -
clone size: -
CDR3 protein: CASSLIIGSSGNTIYF
CDR3 DNA: TGTGCCAGCAGTTTAATTATTGGGAGCTCTGGAAACACCATATATTTT

V gene: TRBV27
J gene: TRBJ1-2
D gene: TRBD1
clone size: -
CDR3 protein: CASSSPGTGGGYGYTF
CDR3 DNA: TGTGCCAGCAGTTCACCCGGGACAGGGGGAGGCTATGGCTACACCTTC

V gene: TRBV6-5
J gene: TRBJ2-7
D gene: TRBD1
clone size: -
CDR3 protein: CASRQGVFEQYF
CDR3 DNA: TGTGCCAGTCGACAGGGTGTATTCGAGCAGTACTTC

V gene: TRBV7-6
J gene: TRBJ1-2
D gene: -
clone size: -
CDR3 protein: CASSPTSSGIGGYTF
CDR3 DNA: TGTGCCAGCAGCCCCACGTCGTCAGGGATTGGTGGCTACACCTTC

V gene: TRBV27
J gene: TRBJ2-2
D gene: TRBD2
clone size: -
CDR3 protein: CASSKAGIGELFF
CDR3 DNA: TGTGCCAGCAGTAAAGCGGGAATCGGGGAGCTGTTTTTT

V gene: TRBV6-4
J gene: TRBJ2-3
D gene: TRBD2
clone size: -
CDR3 protein: CASSGVAGGPDTQYF
CDR3 DNA: TGTGCCAGCAGTGGGGTAGCGGGGGGCCCGGATACGCAGTATTTT

V gene: TRBV5-6
J gene: TRBJ1-2
D gene: TRBD1
clone size: -
CDR3 protein: CASSSTGQGTWGTF
CDR3 DNA: TGTGCCAGCAGCTCGACGGGACAGGGGACTTGGGGGACCTTC

V gene: TRBV27
J gene: TRBJ2-7
D gene: TRBD2
clone size: -
CDR3 protein: CASSLSSSGGRKQYF
CDR3 DNA: TGTGCCAGCAGTTTATCGTCTAGCGGGGGGCGCAAGCAGTACTTC

V gene: TRBV27
J gene: TRBJ1-1
D gene: -
clone size: -
CDR3 protein: CASSLTQTYLNTEAFF
CDR3 DNA: TGTGCCAGCAGTTTAACCCAGACATACTTGAACACTGAAGCTTTCTTT

V gene: TRBV7-2
J gene: TRBJ1-6
D gene: -
clone size: -
CDR3 protein: CASSLSAGTTKSPLHF
CDR3 DNA: TGTGCCAGCAGCTTATCTGCCGGGACAACGAAATCACCCCTCCACTTT

V gene: TRBV27
J gene: TRBJ1-1
D gene: TRBD1
clone size: -
CDR3 protein: CASSLDRGNTEAFF
CDR3 DNA: TGTGCCAGCAGTTTAGACAGGGGGAACACTGAAGCTTTCTTT

V gene: TRBV28
J gene: TRBJ1-6
D gene: TRBD1
clone size: -
CDR3 protein: CASSFVGQVTQHYSPLHF
CDR3 DNA: TGTGCCAGCAGTTTCGTGGGACAGGTTACCCAACACTATTCACCCCTCCACTTT

V gene: TRBV18
J gene: TRBJ2-4
D gene: TRBD2
clone size: -
CDR3 protein: CASSPPLASGGGEAKNIQYF
CDR3 DNA: TGTGCCAGCTCACCACCCTTGGCATCCGGGGGAGGGGAGGCCAAAAACATTCAGTACTTC

V gene: TRBV27
J gene: TRBJ2-3
D gene: TRBD2
clone size: -
CDR3 protein: CASSKRLAGVADTQYF
CDR3 DNA: TGTGCCAGCAGTAAAAGACTAGCGGGGGTCGCAGATACGCAGTATTTT

V gene: TRBV30
J gene: TRBJ2-5
D gene: TRBD2
clone size: -
CDR3 protein: CAWNGGGLETQYF
CDR3 DNA: TGTGCCTGGAATGGCGGGGGGTTGGAGACCCAGTACTTC

V gene: TRBV7-9
J gene: TRBJ1-1
D gene: -
clone size: -
CDR3 protein: CASSHPIVGEVKMNTEAFF
CDR3 DNA: TGTGCCAGCAGCCATCCCATTGTGGGGGAGGTCAAGATGAACACTGAAGCTTTCTTT

V gene: TRBV30
J gene: TRBJ1-1
D gene: -
clone size: -
CDR3 protein: CAWSRRAEAFF
CDR3 DNA: TGTGCCTGGAGTCGGCGGGCTGAAGCTTTCTTT

V gene: TRBV27
J gene: TRBJ1-1
D gene: TRBD1
clone size: -
CDR3 protein: CASSYLPGQLNTEAFF
CDR3 DNA: TGTGCCAGCAGTTATCTACCGGGACAGCTGAACACTGAAGCTTTCTTT

V gene: TRBV6-1
J gene: TRBJ1-4
D gene: -
clone size: -
CDR3 protein: CASSFDGANEKLFF
CDR3 DNA: TGTGCCAGCAGCTTCGATGGGGCGAATGAAAAACTGTTTTTT

V gene: TRBV28
J gene: TRBJ1-4
D gene: -
clone size: few
CDR3 protein: CASSPGLGEKLFF
CDR3 DNA: TGTGCCAGCAGCCCGGGACTGGGGGAAAAACTGTTTTTT

V gene: TRBV5-4
J gene: TRBJ2-1
D gene: TRBD1
clone size: -
CDR3 protein: CASSRNRGLPGNEQFF
CDR3 DNA: TGTGCCAGCAGCCGTAACAGGGGCCTACCTGGCAATGAGCAGTTCTTC

V gene: TRBV2
J gene: TRBJ2-7
D gene: TRBD1
clone size: -
CDR3 protein: CASTPPLTGASTEQYF
CDR3 DNA: TGTGCCAGCACCCCGCCCCTGACAGGGGCTTCTACCGAGCAGTACTTC

V gene: TRBV5-4
J gene: TRBJ1-1
D gene: TRBD1
clone size: -
CDR3 protein: CASSLVGQGATAFF
CDR3 DNA: TGTGCCAGCAGCTTGGTAGGACAGGGGGCGACAGCTTTCTTT

V gene: TRBV5-1
J gene: TRBJ2-2
D gene: TRBD1
clone size: -
CDR3 protein: CASSLRQGAGELFF
CDR3 DNA: TGCGCCAGCAGCTTGAGGCAGGGGGCCGGGGAGCTGTTTTTT

V gene: TRBV30
J gene: TRBJ1-5
D gene: -
clone size: -
CDR3 protein: CAWSVQGMEPQHF
CDR3 DNA: TGTGCCTGGAGTGTACAGGGTATGGAGCCCCAGCATTTT

V gene: TRBV2
J gene: TRBJ2-5
D gene: TRBD2
clone size: -
CDR3 protein: CATTGGWRETQYF
CDR3 DNA: TGTGCCACCACCGGGGGGTGGAGGGAGACCCAGTACTTC